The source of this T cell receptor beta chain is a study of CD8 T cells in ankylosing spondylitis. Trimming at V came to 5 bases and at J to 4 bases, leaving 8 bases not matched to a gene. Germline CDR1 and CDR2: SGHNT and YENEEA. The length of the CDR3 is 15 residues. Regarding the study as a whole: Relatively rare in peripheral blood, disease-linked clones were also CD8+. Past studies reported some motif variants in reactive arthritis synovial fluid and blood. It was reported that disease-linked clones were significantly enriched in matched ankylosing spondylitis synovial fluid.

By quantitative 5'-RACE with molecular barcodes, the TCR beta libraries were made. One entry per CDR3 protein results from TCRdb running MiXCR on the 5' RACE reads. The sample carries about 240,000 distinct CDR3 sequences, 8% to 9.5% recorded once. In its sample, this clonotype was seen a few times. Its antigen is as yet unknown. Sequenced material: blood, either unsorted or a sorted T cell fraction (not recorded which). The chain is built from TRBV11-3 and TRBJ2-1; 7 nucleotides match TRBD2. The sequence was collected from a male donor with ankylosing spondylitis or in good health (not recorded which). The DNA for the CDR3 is TGTGCCAGCAGCCAAAATCGGGAGGTATACAATGAGCAGTTCTTC. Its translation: CASSQNREVYNEQFF.